This is a list of T cell receptor beta chains from one sample in a study of T cells after yellow fever vaccination. TCRdb re-called the 5' RACE reads through MiXCR, storing one row per CDR3 protein. The data contain about 240,000 distinct CDR3 sequences, approximately 3.8% of them singletons. The starting material was PBMCs, obtained 15 days after the yellow fever booster vaccination. These TCRs come from a young man who received the YFV17D yellow fever vaccine. Each CDR3 is given with its conserved first and last residue. D genes are given only for firm matches. Clone size appears in some rows only: once, few, many, or a class for an expanded clone.

TRBV7-3	many	TRBJ2-5	NA	CASLTRQETQYF	TGTGCCAGTTTGACTAGACAAGAGACCCAGTACTTC
TRBV5-1	many	TRBJ1-4	TRBD1	CASSPTGEGEKLFF	TGCGCCAGCAGCCCGACAGGGGAGGGTGAAAAACTGTTTTTT
TRBV4-1	many	TRBJ1-5	TRBD1	CASSQVDREDQPQHF	TGCGCCAGCAGCCAAGTGGACAGGGAGGATCAGCCCCAGCATTTT
TRBV4-2	many	TRBJ1-4	NA	CASSQVEASGLGLFF	TGTGCCAGCAGCCAAGTGGAAGCGTCGGGGTTGGGACTGTTTTTT
TRBV7-9	many	TRBJ2-5	NA	CASSAMKTQYF	TGTGCCAGCAGCGCTATGAAGACCCAGTACTTC
TRBV18	many	TRBJ1-2	NA	CASSRDVGDYGYTF	TGTGCCAGCTCAAGGGACGTCGGGGACTATGGCTACACCTTC
TRBV6-5	many	TRBJ2-5	NA	CASSYAVGETQYF	TGTGCCAGCAGTTACGCCGTAGGGGAGACCCAGTACTTC
TRBV27	many	TRBJ2-1	NA	CASSLAPRDNEQFF	TGTGCCAGCAGTTTAGCTCCACGAGACAATGAGCAGTTCTTC
TRBV7-9	many	TRBJ1-3	NA	CASSLFSNLAGNTIYF	TGTGCCAGCAGCTTGTTCTCGAATTTGGCTGGAAACACCATATATTTT
TRBV7-9	many	TRBJ2-1	TRBD2	CASSLAPLAGGEQFF	TGTGCCAGCAGCTTAGCGCCGCTAGCGGGGGGAGAGCAGTTCTTC
TRBV20-1	many	TRBJ1-2	NA	CRTTSGDYGYTF	TGCAGGACAACGTCGGGGGACTATGGCTACACCTTC
TRBV4-3	NA	TRBJ1-3	TRBD1	CASSQDLATGMKNTIYF	TGCGCCAGCAGCCAAGATCTAGCGACAGGGATGAAAAACACCATATATTTT
TRBV6-1	many	TRBJ1-5	TRBD1	CASTGRQGREQPQHF	TGTGCCAGCACTGGACGACAGGGGAGGGAACAGCCCCAGCATTTT
TRBV7-6	medium-sized	TRBJ2-1	NA	CASSLALVPYNEQFF	TGTGCCAGCAGCTTAGCGTTGGTTCCCTACAATGAGCAGTTCTTC
TRBV6-6	NA	TRBJ1-1	NA	CASSHSGNEAFF	TGTGCCAGCAGTCACTCGGGTAATGAAGCTTTCTTT
TRBV5-1	few	TRBJ1-4	NA	CASSLGHVDEKLFF	TGCGCCAGCAGCTTAGGTCACGTGGATGAAAAACTGTTTTTT
TRBV28	many	TRBJ2-1	TRBD2	CASSPVRGGLDNEQFF	TGTGCCAGCAGTCCAGTTCGGGGGGGCTTGGACAATGAGCAGTTCTTC
TRBV18	many	TRBJ1-5	NA	CASSPDRGRFQPQHF	TGTGCCAGCTCACCCGACCGAGGGCGGTTTCAGCCCCAGCATTTT
TRBV19	many	TRBJ2-3	NA	CASSIARTDTQYF	TGTGCCAGTAGTATCGCCCGCACAGATACGCAGTATTTT
TRBV5-1	many	TRBJ2-7	NA	CASSLAPRTVEQYF	TGCGCCAGCAGCTTGGCGCCCAGGACGGTTGAGCAGTACTTC
TRBV7-9	many	TRBJ1-3	NA	CASSPRDGGNTIYF	TGTGCCAGCAGCCCCCGGGACGGAGGAAACACCATATATTTT
TRBV12-3/TRBV12-4	many	TRBJ2-5	TRBD2	CARTDPGLVAIKTQYF	TGTGCCAGAACAGACCCCGGACTAGTAGCGATAAAGACCCAGTACTTC
TRBV28	many	TRBJ1-1	NA	CASSSGGQGNTEAFF	TGTGCCAGCAGTTCTGGGGGCCAAGGAAACACTGAAGCTTTCTTT
TRBV5-1	many	TRBJ2-5	NA	CASSLQGAETQYF	TGCGCCAGCAGCTTACAGGGAGCGGAGACCCAGTACTTC
TRBV12-3/TRBV12-4	many	TRBJ2-7	TRBD2	CASSLPRGGSYEQYF	TGTGCCAGCAGTTTACCCCGGGGGGGATCCTACGAGCAGTACTTC
TRBV7-2	NA	TRBJ1-1	NA	CASSLVFWGNTEAFF	TGTGCCAGCAGCTTAGTCTTTTGGGGGAACACTGAAGCTTTCTTT
TRBV20-1	many	TRBJ2-1	TRBD2	CSARDSSGLYNEQFF	TGCAGTGCTAGAGACTCTAGCGGACTTTACAATGAGCAGTTCTTC
TRBV7-9	many	TRBJ2-3	NA	CASSIVTGTDTQYF	TGTGCCAGCAGCATTGTCACAGGCACAGATACGCAGTATTTT
TRBV20-1	many	TRBJ1-2	NA	CSALDTLGGYTF	TGCAGTGCTCTGGACACCCTAGGAGGCTACACCTTC
TRBV11-2	many	TRBJ2-1	TRBD1	CASSLDRGKQFF	TGTGCCAGCAGCTTGGACAGGGGGAAGCAGTTCTTC
TRBV9	many	TRBJ1-2	TRBD1	CASSAGTGNLYGYTF	TGTGCCAGCAGCGCCGGGACAGGGAATCTTTATGGCTACACCTTC
TRBV4-1	many	TRBJ2-2	TRBD1	CASSPGQGASSLFF	TGCGCCAGCAGCCCGGGACAGGGGGCCTCTTCGCTGTTTTTT